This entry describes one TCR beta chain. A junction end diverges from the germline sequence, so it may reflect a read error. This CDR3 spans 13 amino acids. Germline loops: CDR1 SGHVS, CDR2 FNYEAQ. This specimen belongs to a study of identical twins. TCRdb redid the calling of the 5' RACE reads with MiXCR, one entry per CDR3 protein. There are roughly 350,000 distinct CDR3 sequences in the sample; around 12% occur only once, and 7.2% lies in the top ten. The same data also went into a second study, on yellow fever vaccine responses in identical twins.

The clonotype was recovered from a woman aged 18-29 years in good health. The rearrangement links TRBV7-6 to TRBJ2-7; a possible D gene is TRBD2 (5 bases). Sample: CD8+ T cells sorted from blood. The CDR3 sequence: CTSSLDPGYEQYF. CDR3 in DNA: TGTACCAGCAGCTTAGACCCGGGGTACGAGCAGTACTTC.